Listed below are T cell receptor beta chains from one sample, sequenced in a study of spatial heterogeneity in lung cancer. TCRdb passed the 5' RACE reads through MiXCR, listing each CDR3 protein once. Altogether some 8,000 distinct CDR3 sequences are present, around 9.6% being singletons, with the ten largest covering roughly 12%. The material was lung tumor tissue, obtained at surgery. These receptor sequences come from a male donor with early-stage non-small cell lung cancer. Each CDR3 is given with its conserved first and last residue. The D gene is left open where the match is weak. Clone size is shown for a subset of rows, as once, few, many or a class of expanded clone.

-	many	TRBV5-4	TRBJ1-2	CASSLSTF	TGTGCCAGCAGCTTGTCCACCTTC
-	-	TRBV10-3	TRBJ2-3	CAISDRRSTDTQYF	TGTGCCATCAGTGATCGACGGTCCACAGATACGCAGTATTTT
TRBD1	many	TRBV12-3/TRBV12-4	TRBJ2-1	CASSRTGEVNEQFF	TGTGCCAGCAGTCGGACAGGGGAGGTCAATGAGCAGTTCTTC
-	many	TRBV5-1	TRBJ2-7	CASSFRDPRTYEQYF	TGCGCCAGCAGCTTCCGGGATCCTCGGACGTACGAGCAGTACTTC
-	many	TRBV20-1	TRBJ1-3	CSASPGNTIYF	TGCAGTGCTAGCCCGGGAAACACCATATATTTT
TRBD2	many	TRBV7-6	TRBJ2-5	CASSEFPLAGDQETQYF	TGTGCCAGCAGCGAGTTCCCCCTAGCGGGGGACCAAGAGACCCAGTACTTC
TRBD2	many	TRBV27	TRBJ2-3	CASRGLVARTDTQYF	TGTGCCAGCAGGGGACTAGTCGCACGCACAGATACGCAGTATTTT
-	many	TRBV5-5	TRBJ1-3	CASSLDRRTTIYF	TGTGCCAGCAGCTTGGACCGCCGCACAACCATATATTTT
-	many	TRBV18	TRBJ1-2	CASSPGIGLNYGYTF	TGTGCCAGCTCACCCGGGATAGGCCTGAACTATGGCTACACCTTC
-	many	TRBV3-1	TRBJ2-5	CASSQVRGLQETQYF	TGTGCCAGCAGCCAAGTTCGCGGACTCCAAGAGACCCAGTACTTC
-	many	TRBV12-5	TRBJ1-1	CASGAYGLEAEAFF	TGTGCTAGTGGTGCGTACGGGTTGGAGGCTGAAGCTTTCTTT
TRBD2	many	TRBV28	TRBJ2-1	CASSLIGGSSYNEQFF	TGTGCCAGCAGTTTAATCGGCGGGAGCTCCTACAATGAGCAGTTCTTC
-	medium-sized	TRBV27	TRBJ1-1	CASSLLTNTEAFF	TGTGCCAGCAGTTTATTGACTAACACTGAAGCTTTCTTT
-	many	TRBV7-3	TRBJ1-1	CASSLRRNTEAFF	TGTGCCAGCAGCTTGCGAAGGAACACTGAAGCTTTCTTT
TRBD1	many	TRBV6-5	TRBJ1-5	CASSPDRGNQPQHF	TGTGCCAGCAGCCCGGACAGGGGCAATCAGCCCCAGCATTTT
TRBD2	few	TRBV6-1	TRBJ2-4	CASTRLAGGEENIQYF	TGTGCCAGCACCAGACTAGCGGGAGGAGAAGAAAACATTCAGTACTTC
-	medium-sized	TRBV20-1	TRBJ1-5	CSARGGVRQPQHF	TGCAGTGCTAGAGGGGGGGTACGTCAGCCCCAGCATTTT
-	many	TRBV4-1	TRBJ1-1	CASSQEGSRGQWTEAFF	TGCGCCAGCAGCCAAGAGGGGTCGAGGGGACAATGGACTGAAGCTTTCTTT
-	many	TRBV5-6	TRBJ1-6	CASSLPSSSSPLHF	TGTGCCAGCAGCTTGCCCAGTTCGAGTTCACCCCTCCACTTT
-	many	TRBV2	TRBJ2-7	CASIEGLLYEQYF	TGTGCCAGCATAGAGGGACTCCTTTACGAGCAGTACTTC
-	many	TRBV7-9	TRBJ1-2	CASSLGMLLRGYTF	TGTGCCAGCAGCTTAGGGATGCTACTTCGGGGCTACACCTTC
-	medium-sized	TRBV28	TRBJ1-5	CASSFVMAVQMGVEQPQHF	TGTGCCAGCAGTTTTGTAATGGCCGTTCAGATGGGAGTAGAGCAGCCCCAGCATTTT
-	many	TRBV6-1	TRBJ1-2	CASSEARGADYGYTF	TGTGCCAGCAGTGAAGCGCGAGGAGCTGACTATGGCTACACCTTC
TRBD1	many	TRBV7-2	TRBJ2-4	CASSNGQGIRNIQYF	TGTGCCAGCAGCAATGGACAGGGAATTAGAAACATTCAGTACTTC
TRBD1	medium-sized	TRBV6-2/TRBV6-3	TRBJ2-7	CASRKTGAGYEQYF	TGTGCCAGCAGAAAAACAGGGGCTGGTTACGAGCAGTACTTC
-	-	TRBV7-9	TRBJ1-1	CASSPMGPEAFF	TGTGCCAGCAGCCCCATGGGGCCTGAAGCTTTCTTT
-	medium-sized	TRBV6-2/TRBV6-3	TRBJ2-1	CASSYPPANEQFF	TGTGCCAGCAGTTACCCCCCCGCCAATGAGCAGTTCTTC
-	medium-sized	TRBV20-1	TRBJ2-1	CSASVHNEQFF	TGCAGTGCTAGCGTTCACAATGAGCAGTTCTTC
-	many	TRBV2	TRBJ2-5	CASVRGIQETQYF	TGTGCCAGCGTCCGAGGTATCCAAGAGACCCAGTACTTC
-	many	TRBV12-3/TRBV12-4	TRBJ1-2	CASSLGAVNYGYTF	TGTGCCAGCAGTTTAGGGGCGGTAAACTATGGCTACACCTTC
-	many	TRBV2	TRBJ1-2	CATKIGYGYTF	TGTGCCACCAAGATAGGGTATGGCTACACCTTC
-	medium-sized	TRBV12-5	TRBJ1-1	CASGSTAPGPHTEAFF	TGTGCTAGTGGTTCGACGGCTCCCGGCCCCCACACTGAAGCTTTCTTT
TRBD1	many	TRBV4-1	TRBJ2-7	CASSRTGTGFYEQYF	TGCGCCAGCAGCCGGACCGGGACAGGGTTCTACGAGCAGTACTTC
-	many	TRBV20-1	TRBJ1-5	CSARAVGVGNQPQHF	TGCAGTGCTAGAGCAGTAGGGGTCGGCAATCAGCCCCAGCATTTT
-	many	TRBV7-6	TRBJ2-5	CASSLRILGETQYF	TGTGCCAGCAGCCTCCGAATTTTAGGGGAGACCCAGTACTTC
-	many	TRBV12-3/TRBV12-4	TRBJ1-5	CASSLARGGGDLGQPQHF	TGTGCCAGCAGTTTAGCTCGGGGAGGGGGGGATCTCGGGCAGCCCCAGCATTTT
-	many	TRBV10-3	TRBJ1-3	CAISDPASGNTIYF	TGTGCCATCAGTGATCCCGCGTCTGGAAACACCATATATTTT
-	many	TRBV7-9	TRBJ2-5	CASSLGWASGHPGETQYF	TGTGCCAGCAGCTTAGGCTGGGCAAGCGGACATCCCGGGGAGACCCAGTACTTC
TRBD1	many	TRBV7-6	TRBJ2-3	CASSPRGGYTTDTQYF	TGTGCCAGCAGCCCGCGAGGGGGCTATACTACAGATACGCAGTATTTT
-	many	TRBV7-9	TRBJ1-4	CASSPTTDEKLFF	TGTGCCAGCAGCCCTACAACTGATGAAAAACTGTTTTTT
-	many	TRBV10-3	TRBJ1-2	CAISESRVGYTF	TGTGCCATCAGTGAGTCCAGGGTTGGCTACACCTTC